This T cell receptor beta chain was obtained from a study of TIL therapy for anti-PD-1-resistant metastatic lung cancer. Study information: Most patients had lung adenocarcinoma; a few tumors were EGFR-mutant, two ALK-rearranged; half smoked currently or formerly. Tumors carried a median roughly 1.5 non-synonymous mutations per megabase. General study points: Many TIL product clones were absent from baseline tumor, suggesting clonal contraction.

Comment on this clone: Its antigen is not known.

This was the immunoSEQ v3 assay. Clones were read by immunoSEQ multiplex PCR, and TCRdb kept only the in-frame ones, dropping some. The sample has about 50,000 clones; 55% to 75% are singletons. Germline assignment: CDR1 SGHRS and CDR2 YFSETQ. V was clipped by 2 bases and J by 1 base, with 8 bases between them. The CDR3 has 14 amino acids. The time point: pre-treatment sample, taken before nivolumab and TIL therapy. The tumor samples were excised metastases, mostly pleural nodules or supraclavicular lymph nodes. The V gene is TRBV5-1, the J gene TRBJ2-3; unclear D gene. This receptor was obtained from a person aged 25-79 years with non-small cell lung cancer. Sequences were derived from tumor tissue, sampled at baseline. CDR3 coding DNA: TGCGCCAGCAGCTTAGGTTCTGGCACAGATACGCAGTATTTT. Its translation: CASSLGSGTDTQYF.